This entry lists 21 T cell receptor beta chains sequenced from one sample in a study of siplizumab effects on memory and regulatory T cells. Using immunoSEQ multiplex PCR, the repertoire was profiled, and TCRdb retains in-frame clones only, with some absent. The sample contains about 72,000 clones, 91% of which appear only once. Specimen: CD8+ T cells sorted from blood. Source of these receptors: a human donor in good health.

The J gene is TRBJ2-1, the V gene TRBV7-9, with TRBD2 matching 10 bases. The CDR3 extends over 17 amino acids. The V segment lost 4 bases and the J segment 10 bases; nucleotides outside the gene matches: 16. From germline, CDR1 is SEHNR and CDR2 FQNEAQ (reference sequence). This chain's CDR3 is CASSSPVITSGEDEQFF. CDR3 sequence (DNA): TGTGCCAGCAGCTCACCGGTGATTACTAGCGGGGAAGACGAGCAGTTCTTC.

This chain joins TRBV10-1 and TRBJ2-7; D unclear. Germline V lookup: CDR1 WNHNN, CDR2 SYGVQD (reference sequence). The CDR3 loop spans 13 amino acids. V was trimmed by 0 bases and J by 7 bases, leaving 10 bases between them. The CDR3 DNA sequence: TGCGCCAGCAGTGAGTCCTTCAAGCAAGAGCAGTACTTC. Its translation is CASSESFKQEQYF.

The chain has TRBV11-1 and TRBJ2-7; possibly TRBD1 for D (5 bases). The CDR3 is made up of 14 amino acids. Germline V lookup: CDR1 SGHAT, CDR2 FQDESV (reference sequence). V lost 1 base and J 1 base, leaving 8 bases between the germline ends. The CDR3 DNA sequence: TGTGCCAGCAGCTTAGTAGGGGCATCCTACGAGCAGTACTTC. Its translation: CASSLVGASYEQYF.

CDR3 sequence (DNA): TGTGCCAGTAGGGAACTAGCACCAGGGTATGGCTACACCTTC. The encoded protein is CASRELAPGYGYTF. The chain combines TRBV19 with TRBJ1-2; maybe TRBD1 (5 bases). Trimming took off 6 bases at V and 5 bases at J, with 16 bases between the two ends. This CDR3 contains 14 residues. Per the germline V gene, CDR1 is LNHDA and CDR2 is SQIVND (reference sequence). Full variable domain (rest looked up from reference TRBV19 and TRBJ1-2): DGGITQSPKYLFRKEGQNVTLSCEQNLNHDAMYWYRQDPGQGLRLIYYSQIVNDFQKGDIAEGYSVSREKKESFPLTVTSAQKNPTAFYLCASRELAPGYGYTFGSGTRLTVV.

J is TRBJ2-7 and V is TRBV6-5; D is perhaps TRBD1 (6 bases). The V end was cut by 1 base, the J end by 3 bases, with 13 bases between. The germline V gene has CDR1 MNHEY and CDR2 SVGAGI. This CDR3 is 15 amino acids long. CDR3 region: CASSYFRDTNYEQYF. The CDR3 nucleotides are TGTGCCAGCAGTTACTTCCGGGACACCAACTACGAGCAGTACTTC.

The chain uses TRBV9 and TRBJ2-2; unclear D gene. The CDR3 length is 16 residues. The V gene lost 5 bases and the J gene lost 2 bases, with 16 bases spanning the gap. Germline assignment: CDR1 SGDLS and CDR2 YYNGEE. This CDR3 reads CASSALGQRNTGELFF. The CDR3 bases are TGTGCCAGCAGTGCTCTCGGGCAGAGAAACACCGGGGAGCTGTTTTTT.

This clone was counted a few times. V usage is TRBV4-2 and J usage is TRBJ1-5, with D uncertain. CDR3 size: 17 residues. The V end lost 4 bases, the J end lost 4 bases, and 20 bases lay between the germline ends. CDR1 and CDR2 from the germline V gene are LGHNA and YNFKEQ. The CDR3 sequence is CASSPFLSRTANQPQHF. In nucleotides, the CDR3 is TGTGCCAGCAGCCCATTTCTTAGCCGGACGGCTAATCAGCCCCAGCATTTT.

The V call is TRBV5-4, the J call TRBJ2-7; a weak D match, TRBD1 (6 bases). From germline, CDR1 is SGHNT and CDR2 YYREEE (reference sequence). There are 12 residues in the CDR3. The CDR3 region has the DNA TGTGGTCCCCAGGGGAGCTCCTACGAGCAGTACTTC. As protein: CGPQGSSYEQYF.

The chain uses TRBV27 and TRBJ1-1, with TRBD1 as a possible D gene (6 bases). This CDR3 is built from 14 residues. The germline V gene has CDR1 MNHEY and CDR2 SMNVEV (reference sequence). The V gene lost 6 bases and the J gene lost 7 bases, with 18 bases spanning the gap. The CDR3 region is CASRWGGGADEAFF. In DNA form, the CDR3 reads TGTGCCAGCAGGTGGGGCGGGGGGGCTGATGAAGCTTTCTTT.

The V call is TRBV7-2, the J call TRBJ1-3; possibly TRBD1 for D (5 bases). Per the germline V gene, CDR1 is SGHTA and CDR2 is FQGNSA. V was clipped by 5 bases and J by 2 bases, with 10 bases between them. CDR3 length equals 14 residues. The CDR3 spells CASSPGGAGNTIYF. The CDR3, as DNA: TGTGCCAGCAGCCCGGGGGGTGCTGGAAACACCATATATTTT.

In this sample, this clone turned up a few times. V gene TRBV4-1 combines with J gene TRBJ2-3, with TRBD2 matching 9 bases. This CDR3 has 16 residues. V lost 1 base to trimming and J lost 1 base; unmatched junction nucleotides: 3. The germline V gene encodes CDR1 MGHRA and CDR2 YSYEKL. This CDR3 reads CASSQVAGVRTDTQYF. CDR3 in DNA: TGCGCCAGCAGCCAAGTAGCGGGAGTACGCACAGATACGCAGTATTTT.

This chain joins TRBV9 and TRBJ2-1; D gene ambiguous. The germline gives CDR1 SGDLS, CDR2 YYNGEE. V was trimmed by 1 base and J by 8 bases, leaving 16 bases between them. The CDR3 is 15 amino acids. The CDR3 DNA is TGTGCCAGCAGCGTATACCTAGGTCTTGTCTATGAGCAGTTCTTC. It is translated as CASSVYLGLVYEQFF.

V usage is TRBV27 and J usage is TRBJ1-2; the match to TRBD1 covers 7 bases. V shed 4 bases and J 4 bases; nucleotides not matched to a gene: 6. Per the germline V gene, CDR1 is MNHEY and CDR2 is SMNVEV (reference sequence). This CDR3 comprises 14 residues. This CDR3 is CASSYYRGAYGYTF. CDR3 nucleotide sequence: TGTGCCAGCAGTTATTACAGGGGTGCCTATGGCTACACCTTC.

The CDR3 bases are TGTGCCAGCAGTTCCGACTCATACAATGAGCAGTTCTTC. It codes for CASSSDSYNEQFF. The V gene is TRBV6-9, the J gene TRBJ2-1; D gene unclear. Germline V gives CDR1 MNHGY, CDR2 SVAAGI. V was trimmed by 4 bases and J by 4 bases, leaving 8 bases between them. CDR3 length: 13 residues.

The chain couples TRBV4-1 to TRBJ2-7, with 9 bases fitting TRBD2. This CDR3 comprises 14 residues. J was trimmed by 4 bases and V by 1 base; bases with no gene match: 2. Germline loops: CDR1 MGHRA, CDR2 YSYEKL. CDR3 in amino acids: CASSQVTSGYEQYF. The CDR3 coding sequence is TGCGCCAGCAGCCAAGTTACTAGCGGGTACGAGCAGTACTTC.

This chain connects TRBV11-3 to TRBJ1-1; weak D call: TRBD1 (5 bases). The CDR3 sequence is 13 residues long. Between the trimmed V and J ends, which lost 3 bases and 4 bases, there was a span of 9 bases. The V gene's germline CDR1 is SGHNT and CDR2 YENEEA. The CDR3 is CASSFGRGTEAFF. For the CDR3, the DNA is TGTGCCAGCAGCTTCGGGAGGGGCACTGAAGCTTTCTTT.

The V and J genes are TRBV9 and TRBJ2-1; D not certain. The CDR3 is made up of 13 amino acids. Germline CDR1 is SGDLS and CDR2 is YYNGEE. Between the trimmed V and J ends, which lost 0 bases and 5 bases, there was a span of 6 bases. This CDR3 reads CASSVASHNEQFF. The CDR3 DNA reads TGTGCCAGCAGCGTAGCGAGCCACAATGAGCAGTTCTTC.

This chain links TRBV25-1 with TRBJ2-1; D might be TRBD1 or TRBD2, each matching 5 bases. The CDR3 totals 15 residues. From germline, CDR1 is MGHDK and CDR2 SYGVNS. The V gene lost 3 bases and the J gene lost 0 bases, with 9 bases spanning the gap. The CDR3 protein is CASSDGTSSYNEQFF. CDR3 sequence (DNA): TGTGCCAGCAGTGATGGGACCAGCTCCTACAATGAGCAGTTCTTC.

This chain links TRBV1 with TRBJ1-2. TRBV1 is recorded as a pseudogene. The CDR3 totals 11 residues. The CDR3 protein is CTSSAGTGYTF. The CDR3 coding sequence is TGCACCAGCAGCGCTGGGACCGGCTACACCTTC.

For the CDR3, the DNA is TGTGCCAGCAGCTTAGCCGGGGACTCGTCCTACGAGCAGTACTTC. This encodes CASSLAGDSSYEQYF. The chain combines TRBV7-9 with TRBJ2-7, with D tentatively TRBD2 (6 bases). Germline CDR1 reads SEHNR; CDR2 reads FQNEAQ (reference sequence). Trimming stripped 0 bases from V and 1 base from J, with 10 bases between. The CDR3 length is 15 residues.

This clone was seen a few times. The chain couples TRBV5-4 to TRBJ1-6; D is uncertain. V shed 4 bases and J shed 10 bases, with 18 bases lying between them. Germline V lookup: CDR1 SGHNT, CDR2 YYREEE (reference sequence). The CDR3 runs to 15 residues. Written as DNA, the CDR3 is TGTGCCAGCAGCCATGCTACTCTCGACCAATCACCCCTCCACTTT. This gives the protein CASSHATLDQSPLHF. The variable domain in full, with the rest retrieved from reference TRBV5-4 and TRBJ1-6, is ETGVTQSPTHLIKTRGQQVTLRCSSQSGHNTVSWYQQALGQGPQFIFQYYREEENGRGNFPPRFSGLQFPNYSSELNVNALELDDSALYLCASSHATLDQSPLHFGNGTRLTVT.